The rows below give T cell receptor beta chains drawn from one sample of a study of T cell responses to AZD1222 COVID-19 vaccine. Some clones are missing from TCRdb's copy, which holds only in-frame ones; the method was immunoSEQ multiplex PCR. In the table there are approximately 130,000 clones, roughly nine tenths of which are singletons. Sequences were derived from peripheral blood, sampled 28 days after the second AZD1222 dose. The origin of the receptors is an adult who received the AZD1222 COVID-19 vaccine. Each CDR3 is given with its conserved first and last residue. D genes are given only for firm matches. Size tells how often a clone was seen (once, few, many) or the class of an expanded clone, and some rows leave it out.

j_call clone_size d_call v_call cdr3_nt cdr3_aa
TRBJ1-5 few NA TRBV2 TGTGCCAGCAGTGCCTCCATTAGCAATCAGCCCCAGCATTTT CASSASISNQPQHF
TRBJ2-1 once NA TRBV11-2 TGTGCCAGCAGCTCTCGTGGAAGTTTTGAGCAGTTCTTC CASSSRGSFEQFF
TRBJ1-6 NA NA TRBV5-1 TGCGCCAGCAGCTTGGTTGGGGTCCAGGGGAATTCACCCCTCCACTTT CASSLVGVQGNSPLHF
TRBJ2-3 NA NA TRBV6-4 TGTGCCAGCAGTGACCCCAGCACAGATACGCAGTATTTT CASSDPSTDTQYF
TRBJ1-1 NA NA TRBV12-3/TRBV12-4 TGTGCCAGCAGCCCAACAACGTATGGGGAAGCTTTCTTT CASSPTTYGEAFF
TRBJ1-2 NA TRBD1 TRBV10-3 TGTGCCATCGGGGACAGGGGGCGCGACTATGGCTACACCTTC CAIGDRGRDYGYTF
TRBJ2-7 NA TRBD2 TRBV5-1 TGCGCCAGCAGCTTAGTGGTAGCGGGAACCTACGAGCAGTACTTC CASSLVVAGTYEQYF
TRBJ1-2 once NA TRBV2 TGTGCCAGCCGCAATACAGGCTTCTTCTCTCCGTATGGCTACACCTTC CASRNTGFFSPYGYTF
TRBJ2-7 NA NA TRBV2 TGTGCCAGCACCTCTGTGGGGGGTAGCTCCTACGAGCAGTACTTC CASTSVGGSSYEQYF
TRBJ1-1 NA NA TRBV7-2 TGTGCCAGCAGCGGTTTGGGGACAATGAACACTGAAGCTTTCTTT CASSGLGTMNTEAFF
TRBJ1-3 once TRBD1 TRBV3-1/TRBV3-2 TGTGCCAGCAGCCGTGGGACAGCCTCTGGAAACACCATATATTTT CASSRGTASGNTIYF
TRBJ2-2 few NA TRBV5-1 TGCGCCAGCAGCTTGTACCTAGGGGCCCCCGGGGAGCTGTTTTTT CASSLYLGAPGELFF
TRBJ1-2 NA NA TRBV6-1 TGTGCCAGCAGTGAAGGTGGAATCGGCTATGGCTACACCTTC CASSEGGIGYGYTF
TRBJ2-5 NA NA TRBV4-1 TGCGCCAGCAGCCCCTCCGGTGAGGTACGAGAGACCCAGTACTTC CASSPSGEVRETQYF
TRBJ1-3 NA NA TRBV6-1 TGTGCCAGCAGTGAACGCACAGGGTATGGAAACACCATATATTTT CASSERTGYGNTIYF
TRBJ1-2 NA TRBD1 TRBV11-2 TGTGCCAGCAGCTCGACCCGACAGGGCTCCGGGACCTTC CASSSTRQGSGTF
TRBJ1-6 NA TRBD1 TRBV10-3 TGTGCCATCAGTGAAGACAGGGGGTTGTATTCACCCCTCCACTTT CAISEDRGLYSPLHF
TRBJ1-2 NA NA TRBV12-3/TRBV12-4 TGTGCCAGCAGTTTATCAGATACGGCTGGCTACACCTTC CASSLSDTAGYTF
TRBJ1-4 many TRBD1 TRBV5-1 TGCGCCAGCAGCGAGGGACAGAATGAAAAACTGTTTTTT CASSEGQNEKLFF
TRBJ2-1 NA TRBD2 TRBV9 TGTGCCAGCAGCGTAGAACTAGCGGGATTTAAAAGAGACAATGAGCAGTTCTTC CASSVELAGFKRDNEQFF
TRBJ1-5 NA NA TRBV7-2 TGTGCCAGCAGCTTAGGCACGGGGAATCAGCCCCAGCATTTT CASSLGTGNQPQHF
TRBJ1-5 NA NA TRBV5-8 TGTGCCAGCAGCTTGGCCTCGAATCAGCCCCAGCATTTT CASSLASNQPQHF
TRBJ1-2 once NA TRBV6-1 TGTGCCAGCAGTGCAGCCCCGATGGGAGGCTACACCTTC CASSAAPMGGYTF
TRBJ1-2 NA NA TRBV29-1 TGCAGCGTTTCCGACGGGGGCTATGGCTACACCTTC CSVSDGGYGYTF
TRBJ2-7 NA TRBD1 TRBV2 TGTGCCAGCAGTGAGGGACAGACGATTAGGCAGTACTTC CASSEGQTIRQYF
TRBJ1-1 NA NA TRBV7-9 TGTGCCAGCAGCTCCCCGTCGGGGACTGAAGCTTTCTTT CASSSPSGTEAFF
TRBJ1-5 NA NA TRBV27 TGTGCCAGCAGTTCCCACCAAAGGCAGCCCCAGCATTTT CASSSHQRQPQHF
TRBJ2-1 NA TRBD2 TRBV3-1/TRBV3-2 TGTGCCAGCAGCCTCCGAGGAGCGGGGGTTTACAATGAGCAGTTCTTC CASSLRGAGVYNEQFF
TRBJ1-3 NA NA TRBV15 TGTGCCACCAGCAGAGATCGGACAGCTTCTGGAAACACCATATATTTT CATSRDRTASGNTIYF
TRBJ1-1 NA NA TRBV29-1 TGCAGCGTTGGGGGCTGGACTGAAGCTTTCTTT CSVGGWTEAFF
TRBJ2-6 NA NA TRBV19 TGTGCCAGTAGCCGCGAGGTAGCTGGGGCCAACGTCCTGACTTTC CASSREVAGANVLTF
TRBJ1-1 NA NA TRBV20-1 TGCAGTGCCCCCGGGGGCACTGAAGCTTTCTTT CSAPGGTEAFF
TRBJ1-2 NA NA TRBV28 TGTGCCAGCAGTTCGGCTAGGGGCTACACCTTC CASSSARGYTF
TRBJ1-2 NA NA TRBV6-4 TGTGCCAGCAGGGCCCGGCCTATTGGGTCTGACTATGGCTACACCTTC CASRARPIGSDYGYTF
TRBJ1-3 NA NA TRBV19 TGTGCCAGTAGTGTCCCCGGAAACACCATATATTTT CASSVPGNTIYF
TRBJ1-2 NA NA TRBV5-1 TGCGCCAGCAGCTTGGAAGGGGTCGGCTACACCTTC CASSLEGVGYTF
TRBJ1-4 NA TRBD1 TRBV7-9 TGTGCCAGCAGCCGACAGGGGACTAATGAAAAACTGTTTTTT CASSRQGTNEKLFF
TRBJ1-2 NA TRBD1 TRBV20-1 TGCAGTGCTAGTTCTGGGACAGGAGGTTATGGCTACACCTTC CSASSGTGGYGYTF
TRBJ1-6 once NA TRBV7-9 TGTGCCAGCAGCCGGGACCCAGGGATTTCACCCCTCCACTTT CASSRDPGISPLHF
TRBJ1-2 NA TRBD1 TRBV7-8 TGTGCCAGCAGCTTAGAGGGACAGGCTAACTATGGCTACACCTTC CASSLEGQANYGYTF
TRBJ1-6 NA TRBD1 TRBV6-5 TGTGCCAGCAGTCCCCGGGACAGGGATAATTCACCCCTCCACTTT CASSPRDRDNSPLHF
TRBJ1-5 NA NA TRBV18 TGTGCCAGCTCACCAGGGAGCGATCAGCCCCAGCATTTT CASSPGSDQPQHF
TRBJ1-2 NA TRBD1 TRBV11-1 TGTGCCAGCAGCCCCGGGGACAGGTCGAACTATGGCTACACCTTC CASSPGDRSNYGYTF
TRBJ2-3 NA TRBD2 TRBV5-1 TGCGCCAGCAGCTTGGGACTAGCGGGAGTGGGCACAGATACGCAGTATTTT CASSLGLAGVGTDTQYF
TRBJ2-1 NA TRBD2 TRBV2 TGTGCCAGCAGCGGAACCTCTAGCGGAAGGTTTGCCAATGAGCAGTTCTTC CASSGTSSGRFANEQFF
TRBJ1-2 NA NA TRBV4-3 TGCGCCAGCAGCCAAGAGAGGGCCAGTAACTATGGCTACACCTTC CASSQERASNYGYTF
TRBJ2-1 NA NA TRBV4-3 TGCGCCAGCAGCCAACAGGGTTCAAGGGACAATGAGCAGTTCTTC CASSQQGSRDNEQFF
TRBJ1-5 NA NA TRBV7-9 TGTGCCAGCAGCATACAGGGTGAGAATCAGCCCCAGCATTTT CASSIQGENQPQHF
TRBJ2-2 once NA TRBV6-6 TGTGCCAGCAGCAACTTCGGACGGAGGGGGGGGGAGCTGTTTTTT CASSNFGRRGGELFF
TRBJ2-3 NA TRBD2 TRBV19 TGTGCCAGTAGTATGCGGGGACCGGGACTAAGCACAGATACGCAGTATTTT CASSMRGPGLSTDTQYF
TRBJ2-7 NA TRBD2 TRBV19 TGTGCCAGTAGCCGACTAGCGGGAGGACAAAGGGACGAGCAGTACTTC CASSRLAGGQRDEQYF